These T cell receptor beta chains were read from a single sample in a study of cytomegalovirus exposure and HLA in healthy donors. Profiled with immunoSEQ multiplex PCR; TCRdb holds only in-frame clones, not every one. This sample has some 230,000 clones, with around nine tenths found just once. Sample: PBMCs. The receptor set was obtained from a woman aged 18-29 years in good health and CMV-seronegative. Each CDR3 is given with its conserved first and last residue. The order of the fields is V gene, clone size, D gene, CDR3 length, J gene, CDR3 protein, CDR3 DNA. D genes are given only for firm matches. Clone size is given for some rows only: seen once, a few or many times, or a class if the clone is expanded.

>TRBV7-8|-|TRBD1|16|TRBJ2-1
CASSSRDRAVYNEQFF
TGTGCCAGCAGCTCACGGGACAGGGCAGTTTACAATGAGCAGTTCTTC
>TRBV18|-|-|14|TRBJ2-7
CASSPRETTYEQYF
TGTGCCAGCTCACCAAGGGAGACAACCTACGAGCAGTACTTC
>TRBV11-2|-|-|11|TRBJ1-1
CASSSGQEAFF
TGTGCCAGCAGCTCCGGACAGGAAGCTTTCTTT
>TRBV27|-|TRBD2|14|TRBJ2-1
CASSPGLAGGPQFF
TGTGCCAGCAGTCCGGGACTAGCGGGAGGTCCGCAGTTCTTC
>TRBV5-6|-|-|16|TRBJ2-2
CASSSLGGSSTGELFF
TGTGCCAGCAGCTCCCTCGGGGGATCCAGCACCGGGGAGCTGTTTTTT
>TRBV7-9|-|-|15|TRBJ2-1
CASSLRRGSYNEQFF
TGTGCCAGCAGCTTACGGCGAGGGTCCTACAATGAGCAGTTCTTC
>TRBV5-1|-|-|14|TRBJ1-4
CASSLAGGGEKLFF
TGCGCCAGCAGCTTGGCTGGGGGCGGTGAAAAACTGTTTTTT
>TRBV5-1|-|-|15|TRBJ2-7
CASSLDIAAHYEQYF
TGCGCCAGCAGCTTGGATATAGCGGCCCACTACGAGCAGTACTTC
>TRBV25-1|-|TRBD2|16|TRBJ2-3
CASSESKRGGTDTQYF
TGTGCCAGCAGTGAATCGAAGCGGGGGGGCACAGATACGCAGTATTTT
>TRBV2|-|-|18|TRBJ1-1
CASSEGGQARILDTEAFF
TGTGCCAGCAGTGAAGGGGGGCAGGCGAGAATACTAGACACTGAAGCTTTCTTT
>TRBV9|-|TRBD1|15|TRBJ1-1
CASTEKGALSTEAFF
TGTGCCAGCACCGAAAAGGGGGCGCTTTCCACTGAAGCTTTCTTT
>TRBV28|-|TRBD2|16|TRBJ2-7
CASSIRLAGVGYEQYF
TGTGCCAGCAGTATCCGACTAGCGGGAGTTGGTTACGAGCAGTACTTC
>TRBV19|-|-|13|TRBJ1-1
CASSLQRNTEAFF
TGTGCCAGTAGTTTGCAGCGGAACACTGAAGCTTTCTTT
>TRBV19|-|-|14|TRBJ2-1
CASSIGDSRNEQFF
TGTGCCAGTAGTATAGGAGACTCCCGCAATGAGCAGTTCTTC
>TRBV27|-|TRBD1|14|TRBJ2-1
CASTETGTLNEQFF
TGTGCCAGCACCGAGACAGGGACCCTTAATGAGCAGTTCTTC
>TRBV20-1|-|-|11|TRBJ2-7
CSARDLVEQYF
TGCAGTGCTAGAGATCTCGTGGAGCAGTACTTC
>TRBV2|-|TRBD1|14|TRBJ2-2
CASSWDSNTGELFF
TGTGCCAGCAGTTGGGACAGCAACACCGGGGAGCTGTTTTTT
>TRBV6-1|-|-|12|TRBJ1-5
CASSRVDLAQHF
TGTGCCAGCAGCCGAGTGGACTTGGCCCAGCATTTT
>TRBV11-2|-|TRBD2|15|TRBJ2-7
CASSLGAGAPYEQYF
TGTGCCAGCAGCTTAGGAGCGGGGGCTCCCTACGAGCAGTACTTC
>TRBV19|-|-|15|TRBJ2-3
CASSNGPEGPDTQYF
TGTGCCAGTAGTAATGGGCCGGAGGGGCCAGATACGCAGTATTTT
>TRBV4-1|-|-|15|TRBJ1-5
CASSQREADNQPQHF
TGCGCCAGCAGCCAAAGAGAGGCAGACAATCAGCCCCAGCATTTT
>TRBV18|-|TRBD1|14|TRBJ2-1
CASCKGASYNEQFF
TGTGCCAGCTGCAAGGGGGCCTCTTACAATGAGCAGTTCTTC
>TRBV4-2|-|TRBD2|16|TRBJ2-7
CASSQDSGGSLYEQYF
TGTGCCAGCAGCCAAGATTCAGGCGGGAGTCTCTACGAGCAGTACTTC
>TRBV28|-|TRBD1|15|TRBJ2-1
CASRHLRDRGNEQFF
TGTGCCAGCAGACATCTCCGGGACAGGGGGAATGAGCAGTTCTTC
>TRBV28|few|-|16|TRBJ2-3
CASNIPGSSGTDTQYF
TGTGCCAGCAATATCCCTGGGAGTTCAGGCACAGATACGCAGTATTTT
>TRBV6-5|-|TRBD1|14|TRBJ1-2
CASSEQGADYGYTF
TGTGCCAGCAGTGAGCAGGGGGCGGACTATGGCTACACCTTC
>TRBV7-9|-|-|14|TRBJ1-5
CASSSNLGSQPQHF
TGTGCCAGCAGCTCCAATCTAGGATCTCAGCCCCAGCATTTT
>TRBV30|-|-|18|TRBJ2-1
CAWRVHQGWSGLGHEQFF
TGTGCCTGGAGAGTACATCAGGGTTGGTCTGGCCTTGGCCATGAGCAGTTCTTC
>TRBV30|-|-|11|TRBJ1-4
CAWSVGGALDF
TGTGCCTGGAGTGTAGGAGGGGCGCTAGATTTT